This T cell receptor beta chain is drawn from a study of PD-1 blockade in classical Hodgkin lymphoma. Only in-frame clones appear in the TCRdb table, and some are missing; sequencing was by immunoSEQ multiplex PCR. The sample has about 25,000 clones, around 90% seen once; the top ten hold roughly 0.52%. Germline V CDR1 and CDR2: SGHTA, FQGNSA. V was shortened by 1 base and J by 7 bases, with 17 bases between the two germline ends. The CDR3 covers 15 residues. As to time point: newly diagnosed, previously untreated cHL patient sample. Magnetic negative selection served to purify CD4+ T cells out of PBMCs that had been thawed.

The sample consisted of CD4+ T cells from blood. The receptor was derived from a human donor with classical Hodgkin lymphoma. The chain carries TRBV7-2 and TRBJ2-7; perhaps TRBD2 as D (5 bases). CDR3 residues: CASSLVHTTGLEQYF. CDR3 sequence (DNA): TGTGCCAGCAGCTTAGTTCACACTACGGGGTTGGAGCAGTACTTC.